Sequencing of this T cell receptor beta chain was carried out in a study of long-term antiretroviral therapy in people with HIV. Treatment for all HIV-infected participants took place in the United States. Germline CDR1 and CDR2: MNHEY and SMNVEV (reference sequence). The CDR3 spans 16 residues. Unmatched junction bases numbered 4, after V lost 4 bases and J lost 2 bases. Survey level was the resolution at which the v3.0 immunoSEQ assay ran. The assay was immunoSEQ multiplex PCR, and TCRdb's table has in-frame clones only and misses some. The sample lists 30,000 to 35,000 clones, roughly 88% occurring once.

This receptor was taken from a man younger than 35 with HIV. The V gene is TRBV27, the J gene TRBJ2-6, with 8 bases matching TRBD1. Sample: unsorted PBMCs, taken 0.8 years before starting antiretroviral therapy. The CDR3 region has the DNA TGTGCCAGCAGTTATACACAGGGGGCTGGGGCCAACGTCCTGACTTTC. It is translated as CASSYTQGAGANVLTF.